The clone carrying this TCR beta chain was seen more than once but under ten times. Assay: immunoSEQ multiplex PCR; the TCRdb copy retains only in-frame clones and omits some. The top ten hold approximately 7.9% of the sample, which has 150,000 to 250,000 clones, roughly 80% seen once. The record originates from a study of blood T cell repertoires in COVID-19. Background on the study: From T cells, B-cell-depleted T cells, or PBMCs came the material, which was cDNA or gDNA.

Grouping used clinical history reported by participants in a survey and questionnaire. Per the germline V gene, CDR1 is SGHTA and CDR2 is FQGNSA. The CDR3 has 18 amino acids. V shed 2 bases and J 2 bases; nucleotides not matched to a gene: 14. The chain links TRBV7-2 to TRBJ1-2; TRBD1 agrees at 7 bases. Input material: PBMCs or T cells enriched from blood (not recorded which). This receptor was taken from a man in his forties who had recovered from COVID-19. CDR3 amino acids: CASSLMRGGGINNYGYTF. The CDR3 DNA reads TGTGCCAGCAGCTTAATGCGCGGAGGGGGCATAAACAACTATGGCTACACCTTC.